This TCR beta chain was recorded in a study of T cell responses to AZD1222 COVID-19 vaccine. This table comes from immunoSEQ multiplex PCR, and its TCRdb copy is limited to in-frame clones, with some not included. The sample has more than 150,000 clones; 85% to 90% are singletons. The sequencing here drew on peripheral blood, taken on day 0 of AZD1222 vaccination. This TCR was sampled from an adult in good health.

For the CDR3, the DNA is TGCGCCAGCAGCTTACGGACATGGGACACCGGGGAGCTGTTTTTT. Translated: CASSLRTWDTGELFF. The chain carries TRBV5-1 and TRBJ2-2; perhaps TRBD1 as D (5 bases). V lost 2 bases and J lost 3, with 11 bases in between. CDR1 SGHRS and CDR2 YFSETQ come from the germline V gene. This CDR3 has 15 amino acids.